Given below is one T cell receptor beta chain in context. Germline loops: CDR1 MNHEY, CDR2 SVGAGI. The J segment lost 6 bases and the V segment lost 1 base, leaving 4 bases of the junction unmatched. There are 14 residues in the CDR3. Source study methods: Estimates of nucleated cell counts were drawn from the amplification of reference gene primers. Here immunoSEQ multiplex PCR was the method, and the copy in TCRdb shows in-frame clones only, minus some. The V and J calls and the clone size are those of that table, but D and trimming were determined from the DNA. The sample has some 99,000 clones; 70% to 80% are singletons. This entry belongs to a study of blood T cell repertoires in COVID-19. On the study more broadly: Material from acute and convalescent COVID-19 was sourced from the United States, Italy and Spain. Sources were T cells, B-cell-depleted T cells, or PBMCs; the material itself was cDNA or gDNA.

This sequence originates from a man aged 70 or older with acute or convalescent COVID-19. The V gene is TRBV6-5, the J gene TRBJ2-3; 7 bases match TRBD1. The sample was peripheral blood. The CDR3 is CASSYLTGADTQYF. The CDR3 nucleotides read TGTGCCAGCAGTTACTTAACAGGGGCGGATACGCAGTATTTT.